The rows below give T cell receptor beta chains drawn from one sample of a study of molecular identifiers for immune sequencing clone quantification. MiXCR, run by TCRdb on the PCR reads, gives a single entry per CDR3 protein. The top ten clones hold 0.78% of a sample with under 100,000 distinct CDR3 sequences, roughly 23% of them seen once. The sample comprised naive CD8+ T cells from blood, with Jurkat cell RNA spiked in. The receptors originated from a human donor in good health. Some libraries in this study had Jurkat cell RNA spiked in. Each CDR3 is given with its conserved first and last residue. The D gene is left open where the match is weak. Only part of the rows carry a size: once, few, many, or a class if the clone is expanded.

TRBV7-9,-,many,15,TRBJ2-5,TGTGCCAGCAGCTTCTGGGCGGGGAACCAAGAGACCCAGTACTTC,CASSFWAGNQETQYF
TRBV4-1,-,few,13,TRBJ1-5,TGCGCCAGCAGTGGGGTGGACAATCAGCCCCAGCATTTT,CASSGVDNQPQHF
TRBV9,TRBD1,many,16,TRBJ2-3,TGTGCCAGCAGCCCCCGCTCGACAGGGATTGGAGATACGCAGTATTTT,CASSPRSTGIGDTQYF
TRBV5-1,-,many,13,TRBJ1-1,TGCGCCAGCAGCTATCTTGGGGGGAATGAAGCTTTCTTT,CASSYLGGNEAFF
TRBV21-1,-,few,15,TRBJ1-1,TGTGCCAGCAGCAAAGCGGGTGACCAGGGGACTGAAGCTTTCTTT,CASSKAGDQGTEAFF
TRBV6-1,-,many,12,TRBJ2-1,TGTGCCAGCAGTGACTTAGTTGGTGAGCAGTTCTTC,CASSDLVGEQFF
TRBV2,-,many,14,TRBJ1-2,TGTGCCAGCAGTGAATATGAGGGATCCTATGGCTACACCTTC,CASSEYEGSYGYTF
TRBV19,TRBD1,-,13,TRBJ2-7,TGTGCCAGTGGGGACAGGGGGACCTACGAGCAGTACTTC,CASGDRGTYEQYF
TRBV7-9,TRBD2,-,15,TRBJ2-3,TGTGCCAGCAGCCCACTAGCGGGGTACACAGATACGCAGTATTTT,CASSPLAGYTDTQYF
TRBV20-1,-,many,15,TRBJ2-7,TGCAGTGCTAGAGGGGGGTGGCTCGTTCCCGACGAGCAGTACTTC,CSARGGWLVPDEQYF
TRBV12-2,-,-,12,TRBJ2-2,TGTGCAAGTCGCTTACTGACCGGGGAGCTGTTTTTT,CASRLLTGELFF
TRBV4-1,TRBD2,-,15,TRBJ2-3,TGCGCCAGCAACACTGTCAGCGGGAGCGCAGATACGCAGTATTTT,CASNTVSGSADTQYF
TRBV7-9,TRBD1,-,12,TRBJ2-7,TGTGCCAGCAGCGATACAGGGGACGAGCAGTACTTC,CASSDTGDEQYF
TRBV19,-,-,14,TRBJ2-4,TGTGCCAGTAGTTTCGGCGGTGGCAAAAACACTCAGTACTTC,CASSFGGGKNTQYF
TRBV19,TRBD2,few,16,TRBJ2-2,TGTGCCAGTATAGCGACTAGCGGGAGTTTGGGCGGGGAGCTGTTTTTT,CASIATSGSLGGELFF
TRBV2,-,many,15,TRBJ2-1,TGTGCCAGCAGTGAAGTTGGGCAGGTAGACAATGAGCAGTTCTTC,CASSEVGQVDNEQFF
TRBV15,-,-,15,TRBJ1-1,TGTGCCACCAGCTCACGCAGTGGCTTTCGGACTGAAGCTTTCTTT,CATSSRSGFRTEAFF
TRBV14,-,-,19,TRBJ2-3,TGTGCCAGCAGCCCTAGCGACAGGGCACTTTTATTTAGCACAGATACGCAGTATTTT,CASSPSDRALLFSTDTQYF
TRBV13,-,few,16,TRBJ2-1,TGTGCCAGCAGCTCTCCCGTGGCGAAGGATTACAATGAGCAGTTCTTC,CASSSPVAKDYNEQFF
TRBV19,TRBD1,few,16,TRBJ1-6,TGTGCCAGTAGTATAGGTCGCAGGGGGTGGCATTCACCCCTCCACTTT,CASSIGRRGWHSPLHF
TRBV7-9,-,-,12,TRBJ2-3,TGTACCAGCAGAAAATCTACAGATACGCAGTATTTT,CTSRKSTDTQYF
TRBV5-6,-,many,14,TRBJ1-5,TGTGCCAGCAGCTTCGACGGAAGCAATCAGCCCCAGCATTTT,CASSFDGSNQPQHF